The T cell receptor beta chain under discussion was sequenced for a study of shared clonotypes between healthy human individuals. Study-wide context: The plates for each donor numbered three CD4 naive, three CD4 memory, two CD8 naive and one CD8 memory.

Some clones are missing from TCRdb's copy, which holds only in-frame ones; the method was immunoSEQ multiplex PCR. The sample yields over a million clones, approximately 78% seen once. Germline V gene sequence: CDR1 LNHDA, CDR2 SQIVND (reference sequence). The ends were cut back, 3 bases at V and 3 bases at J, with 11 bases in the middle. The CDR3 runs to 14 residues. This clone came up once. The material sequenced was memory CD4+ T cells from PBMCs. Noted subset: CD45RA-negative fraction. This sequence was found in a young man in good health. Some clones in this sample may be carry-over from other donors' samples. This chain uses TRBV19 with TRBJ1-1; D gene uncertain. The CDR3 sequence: CASSMFGSYTEAFF. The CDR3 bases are TGTGCCAGTAGTATGTTTGGCAGCTACACTGAAGCTTTCTTT.